The next 19 T cell receptor beta chains were all read from a single sample in a study of blood T cell repertoires in COVID-19. The repertoire was sequenced with immunoSEQ multiplex PCR; TCRdb's copy has only in-frame clones and lacks some. The table records 200,000 to 300,000 clones, more than 85% of them present only once. Sequencing used peripheral blood. All receptors derive from a person aged 18-30 years with COVID-19, enrolled during active disease.

The V call is TRBV7-6, the J call TRBJ2-1; D might be TRBD2 (6 bases). CDR1 is SGHVS, CDR2 FNYEAQ, per germline. V shed 5 bases and J shed 8 bases, with 10 bases lying between them. The CDR3 is 12 amino acids. In DNA form, the CDR3 reads TGTGCCAGCAGCCCCACGGGGGATGAGCAGTTCTTC. This sequence encodes CASSPTGDEQFF.

The chain recombines TRBV11-2 with TRBJ2-5; 7 positions agree with TRBD1. Germline V gene data show CDR1 as SGHAT and CDR2 as FQNNGV. Trimming took 5 bases from V and 0 from J; bases not matched to a gene: 6. The CDR3 is 15 amino acids. The CDR3 protein is CASSKLTGYQETQYF. In DNA form, the CDR3 reads TGTGCCAGCAGCAAGTTGACAGGGTACCAAGAGACCCAGTACTTC.

The CDR3 here is CASSPSLWGQGRNTEAFF. In DNA, the CDR3 is TGCGCCAGCAGCCCTTCTCTCTGGGGACAGGGCCGGAACACTGAAGCTTTCTTT. The V and J genes are TRBV4-3 and TRBJ1-1; TRBD1 aligns across 9 bases. J gave up 1 base and V 4 bases, and 13 bases lay outside the gene matches. CDR1 and CDR2 from the germline V gene are LGHNA and YSLEER. The CDR3 consists of 18 residues.

The J gene is TRBJ1-4, the V gene TRBV14, with 7 nucleotides matching TRBD1. After removal of 4 bases from V and 0 bases from J, the junction contained 5 bases not matched to a gene. CDR1 SGHDN and CDR2 FVKESK come from the germline V gene. This CDR3 region has 16 residues. Written as DNA, the CDR3 is TGTGCCAGCAGCCCCCTAGGGACAGCAACTAATGAAAAACTGTTTTTT. Translation: CASSPLGTATNEKLFF.

The gene calls are TRBV24-1 and TRBJ2-7; D is perhaps TRBD2 (6 bases). Trimming left V 0 bases short and J 2 bases short, with 10 bases between. CDR3 length: 15 amino acids. CDR1 is KGHDR, CDR2 SFDVKD, per germline. CDR3 nucleotide sequence: TGTGCCACCAGTGATTTGGGGACTGGCCCCTACGAGCAGTACTTC. It codes for CATSDLGTGPYEQYF.

CDR3 sequence reads: CATRRGGASTDTQYF. In nucleotides, the CDR3 is TGTGCCACCAGGCGAGGCGGTGCTAGCACAGATACGCAGTATTTT. The chain has TRBV24-1 and TRBJ2-3; D unclear. V was trimmed by 7 bases and J by 0 bases, leaving 13 bases between them. The CDR3 covers 15 residues. Germline assignment: CDR1 KGHDR and CDR2 SFDVKD.

V and J are TRBV5-1 and TRBJ1-4, with a tentative D call TRBD1 (6 bases). V dropped 4 bases and J dropped 0 bases, with 7 bases sitting between them. Germline CDR1 reads SGHRS; CDR2 reads YFSETQ. This CDR3 has 14 amino acids. This CDR3 is CASSRTATNEKLFF. CDR3 coding DNA: TGCGCCAGCAGCAGGACAGCAACTAATGAAAAACTGTTTTTT.

The chain couples TRBV27 to TRBJ1-1; D call uncertain. The CDR3 totals 13 residues. Looked up from germline, CDR1 is MNHEY and CDR2 is SMNVEV (reference sequence). V was shortened by 0 bases and J by 14 bases, with 16 bases between the two germline ends. CDR3 protein: CASSLSVLAGWFF. CDR3 nucleotide sequence: TGTGCCAGCAGTTTATCGGTCCTTGCGGGGTGGTTCTTT.

The CDR3 loop reads CASLGGDYEQYF. The CDR3 DNA is TGTGCCAGCTTGGGGGGGGACTACGAGCAGTACTTC. The gene calls are TRBV28 and TRBJ2-7, with TRBD2 matching over 7 bases. The CDR3 totals 12 residues. Germline lookup yields CDR1 MDHEN and CDR2 SYDVKM. J was trimmed by 3 bases and V by 8 bases; bases with no gene match: 4.

Only a few counts were recorded for this clone. This chain uses TRBV19 with TRBJ1-4; D is unresolved. The CDR3 runs to 11 residues. CDR1 LNHDA and CDR2 SQIVND come from the germline V gene (reference sequence). Trimming removed 6 bases from V and 13 bases from J, with 12 bases in between. The CDR3 is CASSLQRGLFF. CDR3 DNA sequence: TGTGCCAGTAGCCTTCAAAGAGGACTGTTTTTT.

The chain has TRBV11-2 and TRBJ1-2; 7 nucleotides line up with TRBD1. The junction had 8 bases not matched to a gene; V was cut back by 0 bases and J by 7 bases. Germline values: CDR1 SGHAT, CDR2 FQNNGV. The CDR3 runs to 15 residues. CDR3 nucleotides: TGTGCCAGCAGCTTAGAAACAGGGGAAGCCAGTGGCTACACCTTC. As protein: CASSLETGEASGYTF. The full variable domain, rest sourced from reference TRBV11-2 and TRBJ1-2, is EAGVAQSPRYKIIEKRQSVAFWCNPISGHATLYWYQQILGQGPKLLIQFQNNGVVDDSQLPKDRFSAERLKGVDSTLKIQPAKLEDSAVYLCASSLETGEASGYTFGSGTRLTVV.

This clone came up once. CDR3 sequence reads: CATLGLAGYYEQYF. CDR3 coding DNA: TGTGCCACCCTGGGACTAGCGGGGTACTACGAGCAGTACTTC. The rearrangement joins TRBV28 to TRBJ2-7; TRBD2 agrees at 13 bases. The CDR3 totals 14 residues. Losses at the gene ends were 10 bases for V and 3 bases for J; bases not matched to a gene: 6. Germline CDR1 is MDHEN and CDR2 is SYDVKM.

Here the CDR3 reads CASSAGLADTGELFF. The CDR3, as DNA: TGCGCCAGCAGCGCGGGACTAGCGGACACCGGGGAGCTGTTTTTT. V and J are TRBV5-1 and TRBJ2-2, with TRBD2 matching over 11 bases. CDR3 length equals 15 residues. Germline V gene sequence: CDR1 SGHRS, CDR2 YFSETQ. Trimming took 4 bases from V and 3 from J; bases not matched to a gene: 2.

The J gene is TRBJ2-1, the V gene TRBV9, with 7 bases fitting TRBD1. V was pared by 0 bases and J by 4 bases, with 4 bases of the junction left unmatched. The CDR3 contains 15 residues. The germline gives CDR1 SGDLS, CDR2 YYNGEE. The CDR3: CASSVAGTEYNEQFF. The CDR3 nucleotides are TGTGCCAGCAGCGTAGCCGGGACAGAATACAATGAGCAGTTCTTC. The entire variable domain, with the rest obtained from reference TRBV9 and TRBJ2-1, is as follows: DSGVTQTPKHLITATGQRVTLRCSPRSGDLSVYWYQQSLDQGLQFLIQYYNGEERAKGNILERFSAQQFPDLHSELNLSSLELGDSALYFCASSVAGTEYNEQFFGPGTRLTVL.

The chain has TRBV19 and TRBJ2-3, with 12 positions matching TRBD2. CDR1 is LNHDA and CDR2 is SQIVND in the germline V gene (reference sequence). The J segment lost 4 bases and the V segment lost 5 bases, leaving 7 bases of the junction unmatched. This CDR3 region has 16 residues. The DNA for the CDR3 is TGTGCCAGTAGTGACCGACTAGCGGGAGCCCCAGATACGCAGTATTTT. It yields the protein CASSDRLAGAPDTQYF.

This clone was counted between two and nine times. J is TRBJ2-3 and V is TRBV7-3; weak D call: TRBD2 (6 bases). This CDR3 spans 14 amino acids. Germline-derived CDR1 and CDR2 are SGHTA and FQGTGA. V was clipped by 5 bases and J by 2 bases, with 11 bases between them. The CDR3 DNA follows: TGTGCCAGCAGCCTCGGGACTCCCACAGATACGCAGTATTTT. Translated, it gives CASSLGTPTDTQYF.

The chain carries TRBV19 and TRBJ2-1, with D hard to call. CDR1 and CDR2 from the germline V gene are LNHDA and SQIVND (reference sequence). V was clipped by 10 bases and J by 4 bases, with 14 bases between them. The CDR3 is 13 residues long. Here the CDR3 DNA reads TGTGCCACCACCGGTTGGAGTTACAATGAGCAGTTCTTC. It translates to CATTGWSYNEQFF.

The rearrangement uses TRBV30 and TRBJ1-1; weak D call: TRBD1 (5 bases). Germline V gives CDR1 GTSNPN, CDR2 SVGIG (reference sequence). CDR3 length: 17 amino acids. V lost 0 bases and J lost 4, with 21 bases in between. CDR3: CAWSVRLTSDRGTEAFF. CDR3 nucleotide sequence: TGTGCCTGGAGTGTACGACTGACAAGTGACAGAGGCACTGAAGCTTTCTTT.

The gene calls are TRBV19 and TRBJ2-2; TRBD2 aligns across 11 bases. CDR3 size: 15 residues. The junction had 3 bases not matched to a gene; V was cut back by 6 bases and J by 3 bases. CDR1 and CDR2 from the germline V gene are LNHDA and SQIVND (reference sequence). The chain's CDR3 is CASRLAGVYTGELFF. In nucleotides, the CDR3 is TGTGCCAGTAGACTAGCGGGAGTTTACACCGGGGAGCTGTTTTTT.